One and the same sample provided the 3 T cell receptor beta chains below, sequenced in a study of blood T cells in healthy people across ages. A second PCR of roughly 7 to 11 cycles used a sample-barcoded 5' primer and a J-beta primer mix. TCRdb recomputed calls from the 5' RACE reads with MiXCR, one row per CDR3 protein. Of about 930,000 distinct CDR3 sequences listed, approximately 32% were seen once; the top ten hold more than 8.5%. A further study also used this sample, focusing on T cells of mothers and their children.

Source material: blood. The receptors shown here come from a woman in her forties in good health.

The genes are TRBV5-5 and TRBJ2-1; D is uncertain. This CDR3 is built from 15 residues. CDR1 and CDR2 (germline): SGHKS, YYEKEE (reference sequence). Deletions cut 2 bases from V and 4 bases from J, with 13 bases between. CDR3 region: CASSLDGRSYNEQFF. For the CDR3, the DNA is TGTGCCAGCAGCTTAGACGGAAGATCTTACAATGAGCAGTTCTTC.

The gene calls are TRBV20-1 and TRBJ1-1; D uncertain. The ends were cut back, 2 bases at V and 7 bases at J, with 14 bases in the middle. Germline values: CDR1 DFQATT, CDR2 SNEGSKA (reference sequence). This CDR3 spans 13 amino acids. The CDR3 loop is CSARTLSGSEAFF. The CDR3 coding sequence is TGCAGTGCTAGAACTCTGAGTGGCAGTGAAGCTTTCTTT.

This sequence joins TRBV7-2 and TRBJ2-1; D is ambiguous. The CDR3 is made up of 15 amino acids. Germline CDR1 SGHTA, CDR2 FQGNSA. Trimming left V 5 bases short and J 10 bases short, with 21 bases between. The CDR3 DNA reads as TGTGCCAGCAGCCCAGAGCCGCTAATAGGGTCCGAGCAGTTCTTC. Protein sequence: CASSPEPLIGSEQFF.